The rows below give T cell receptor beta chains drawn from one sample of a study of CD8+ T cells in alopecia areata. The method was immunoSEQ multiplex PCR; TCRdb's version includes in-frame clones alone and lacks a portion of them. Seen here are around 120,000 clones, less than 80% observed once, and the top ten hold 2.8%. Sequences were obtained from CD4+ T cells sorted from blood. The receptors shown here come from a human donor in good health. CDR3s include the opening cysteine and the closing phenylalanine or tryptophan. D genes are given only for firm matches. The size of a clone is reported for some rows only, either as once, few or many, or as a class for expanded clones.

>-|TRBD1|TRBJ1-6|TRBV27
TGTGCCAGCCGGGACAGTCATAATTCACCCCTCCACTTT
CASRDSHNSPLHF
>-|TRBD1|TRBJ2-5|TRBV5-1
TGCGCCAGCAGCTCGCTGTGGAGGACAGGGGGCGAAGAGACCCAGTACTTC
CASSSLWRTGGEETQYF
>-|TRBD1|TRBJ2-3|TRBV11-2
TGTGCCAGCCGTGGACAGGGTCCCCCAGATACGCAGTATTTT
CASRGQGPPDTQYF
>once|TRBD1|TRBJ2-1|TRBV5-1
TGCGCCAGCAGCTTGGAGGGACAGAAGCAGTTCTTC
CASSLEGQKQFF
>-|TRBD1|TRBJ1-6|TRBV7-3
TGTGCCAGCAGCTTAACCCCAGACAGGGTGACTTCACCCCTCCACTTT
CASSLTPDRVTSPLHF
>once|TRBD1|TRBJ1-2|TRBV7-2
TGTGCCAGCAGCCGCTGGACAGGGGCGGAGGGCTACACCTTC
CASSRWTGAEGYTF
>-|TRBD1|TRBJ2-1|TRBV29-1
TGCAGCGTCCGCGACAGGGGGCCGGTTGAGCAGTTCTTC
CSVRDRGPVEQFF
>-|TRBD2|TRBJ2-3|TRBV10-3
TGTGCCATTTGCGAGGGGGGACTAGCGGGACCATTTGGCACAGATACGCAGTATTTT
CAICEGGLAGPFGTDTQYF
>-|-|TRBJ2-3|TRBV2
TGTGCCAGCAGTGAGAAGGTAACAGATACGCAGTATTTT
CASSEKVTDTQYF
>-|TRBD1|TRBJ2-1|TRBV29-1
TGCAGCGCCGAGGGGGGACAGGCATGGTTAGAGCAGTTCTTC
CSAEGGQAWLEQFF
>few|TRBD1|TRBJ1-1|TRBV27
TGTGCCCCTTGTAAGGTAGGGGGCGGAACTGAAGCTTTCTTT
CAPCKVGGGTEAFF
>-|-|TRBJ1-2|TRBV7-2
TGTGCCAGCGTCGGAACAGGGCGCTATGGCTACACCTTC
CASVGTGRYGYTF
>-|TRBD1|TRBJ1-4|TRBV5-6
TGTGCCAGCAGCAAGACAGGGGGAGAAAAACTGTTTTTT
CASSKTGGEKLFF
>once|-|TRBJ2-1|TRBV23-1
TGCGCCAGCAGTCAAAAAGAGCCGGGGGCGATTGAGCAGTTCTTC
CASSQKEPGAIEQFF
>few|-|TRBJ1-2|TRBV2
TGTGCCAGCAGTGAGGACAGTCATGGCTACACCTTC
CASSEDSHGYTF
>few|-|TRBJ2-1|TRBV28
TGTGCCACCCGGGCAGGACCCAATGAGCAGTTCTTC
CATRAGPNEQFF
>-|TRBD1|TRBJ2-7|TRBV5-1
TGCGCCAGCGGAATCGGACAGGGGGCCGACGAGCAGTACTTC
CASGIGQGADEQYF
>-|-|TRBJ1-6|TRBV23-1
TGCGCCAGCAGTCAATCGGCGAGCTCCTATAATTCACCCCTCCACTTT
CASSQSASSYNSPLHF
>few|-|TRBJ2-2|TRBV2
TGTGCCAGCAGTCCGCGTACGAACACCGGGGAGCTGTTTTTT
CASSPRTNTGELFF
>-|-|TRBJ2-1|TRBV29-1
TGCAGCGTTGAATATCTGGCAGGGGAAGATGAGCAGTTCTTC
CSVEYLAGEDEQFF
>-|-|TRBJ1-1|TRBV7-2
TGTGCCAGCAGCTTAGGCTTGGGGCTCTTGAACACTGAAGCTTTCTTT
CASSLGLGLLNTEAFF
>-|-|TRBJ2-7|TRBV6-1
TGTGCCGGCGGGACGACAACCTACGAGCAGTACTTC
CAGGTTTYEQYF
>-|-|TRBJ1-1|TRBV29-1
TGCAGCGTTCGGCCCCTTGACACTGAAGCTTTCTTT
CSVRPLDTEAFF
>-|-|TRBJ2-3|TRBV4-2
TGTGCCAGCAGCCAAGAGAAGGGGCAGGGGAAGACAGATACGCAGTATTTT
CASSQEKGQGKTDTQYF
>-|TRBD2|TRBJ2-1|TRBV6-1
TGTGCCAGCAGTGTGGGCGGGGGGGCCGTCAATGAGCAGTTCTTC
CASSVGGGAVNEQFF
>-|-|TRBJ1-1|TRBV30
TGTGCCTGGGGGTCGAGAACTGAAGCTTTCTTT
CAWGSRTEAFF
>-|TRBD2|TRBJ2-5|TRBV5-6
TGTGCCAGCAGCCCGGGACTAGCGGGGGAGACCCAGTACTTC
CASSPGLAGETQYF
>-|-|TRBJ1-2|TRBV25-1
TGTGCCAGCAGTGAAAGGGGGGCATACACCTTC
CASSERGAYTF
>-|TRBD1|TRBJ2-1|TRBV7-9
TGTGCCAGCAGCCCAGTATCGAAATCAGGGGGCGCGTTCTATGAGCAGTTCTTC
CASSPVSKSGGAFYEQFF
>-|-|TRBJ1-4|TRBV4-1
TGCGCCAGCAGCCAAGTGGGTGGTGAAAAACTGTTTTTT
CASSQVGGEKLFF
>-|-|TRBJ2-5|TRBV4-1
TGCGCCAGCAGCCAAGAGAGGGGTCAGACCCAGTACTTC
CASSQERGQTQYF
>-|-|TRBJ2-1|TRBV2
TGTGCCAGCAGGGGGATAGGGGGTTCCTACAATGAGCAGTTCTTC
CASRGIGGSYNEQFF
>-|TRBD2|TRBJ2-7|TRBV19
TGTGCCAGTAGTACCCCGGGAGGGGCCTACGAGCAGTACTTC
CASSTPGGAYEQYF
>-|-|TRBJ1-6|TRBV30
TGTGCAACCTGGCCGGGCCATAATTCACCCCTCCACTTT
CATWPGHNSPLHF
>few|TRBD2|TRBJ2-7|TRBV7-9
TGTGCCAGCAGCTCCACTAGCGGGTCTTACGAGCAGTACTTC
CASSSTSGSYEQYF
>-|-|TRBJ2-2|TRBV4-1
TGCGCCAGCAGCCAGGAACGGGGCGCTACGAACGCCGGGGAGCTGTTTTTT
CASSQERGATNAGELFF
>-|TRBD2|TRBJ2-7|TRBV6-5
TGTGCCAGCAGTTACTCGAATTTGGGGAGGGCAGGCGAGCAGTACTTC
CASSYSNLGRAGEQYF
>-|-|TRBJ2-2|TRBV27
TGTGCCAGCAGTTTAGGCAGCGGGACCGGGGAGCTGTTTTTT
CASSLGSGTGELFF
>-|-|TRBJ1-4|TRBV30
TGTGCCTGGAGTTATGGACAGACGATTGCAACTAATGAAAAACTGTTTTTT
CAWSYGQTIATNEKLFF
>-|-|TRBJ2-2|TRBV4-1
TGCGCCAGCAGCCTTAGATTTTTCGAGGACACCGGGGAGCTGTTTTTT
CASSLRFFEDTGELFF
>-|-|TRBJ2-4|TRBV9
TGTGCCAATGACCGCGGGCAGGTCCCAGCCAAAAACATTCAGTACTTC
CANDRGQVPAKNIQYF
>-|-|TRBJ1-1|TRBV29-1
TGCAGCGTTGTCAAGAACACTGAAGCTTTCTTT
CSVVKNTEAFF
>few|TRBD2|TRBJ2-3|TRBV29-1
TGCAGCGGGCGGGGGGGAGATACGCAGTATTTT
CSGRGGDTQYF
>-|-|TRBJ2-7|TRBV30
TGTGCCTGGAGTGTAGGTTTCCGGGACAAGTACTCCTACGAGCAGTACTTC
CAWSVGFRDKYSYEQYF
>-|TRBD1|TRBJ1-2|TRBV23-1
TGCGCCAGCAGGGACAGGAGATGTGGCTACACCTTC
CASRDRRCGYTF
>few|-|TRBJ1-1|TRBV29-1
TGCAGCGGTGCCGGGGGATACACTGAAGCTTTCTTT
CSGAGGYTEAFF
>few|TRBD1|TRBJ2-1|TRBV2
TGTGCCAGCAGGGACAGGGGGCGATCCTACAATGAGCAGTTCTTC
CASRDRGRSYNEQFF
>few|TRBD2|TRBJ2-5|TRBV19
TGTGCCAGTAGCCTTGGGACTAGCCCAGAGACCCAGTACTTC
CASSLGTSPETQYF
>-|TRBD2|TRBJ2-5|TRBV2
TGTGCCAGCAGCGATCGTGGGACTAGCGGAGAGACCCAGTACTTC
CASSDRGTSGETQYF
>-|-|TRBJ1-6|TRBV30
TGTGCCTGGACCTCCCGCGGGGGTTCACCCCTCCACTTT
CAWTSRGGSPLHF
>-|-|TRBJ1-2|TRBV15
TGTGCCACCAGCAGAGGCGACATTCCCTACTATGGCTACACCTTC
CATSRGDIPYYGYTF
>-|-|TRBJ1-1|TRBV25-1
TGTGCCAGCAGGTCCCTGGGGGGGGGCGCTGAAGCTTTCTTT
CASRSLGGGAEAFF
>-|-|TRBJ2-1|TRBV5-4
TGTGCCAGCAGCTTTTCCGGGACCACCCTAAACAATGAGCAGTTCTTC
CASSFSGTTLNNEQFF